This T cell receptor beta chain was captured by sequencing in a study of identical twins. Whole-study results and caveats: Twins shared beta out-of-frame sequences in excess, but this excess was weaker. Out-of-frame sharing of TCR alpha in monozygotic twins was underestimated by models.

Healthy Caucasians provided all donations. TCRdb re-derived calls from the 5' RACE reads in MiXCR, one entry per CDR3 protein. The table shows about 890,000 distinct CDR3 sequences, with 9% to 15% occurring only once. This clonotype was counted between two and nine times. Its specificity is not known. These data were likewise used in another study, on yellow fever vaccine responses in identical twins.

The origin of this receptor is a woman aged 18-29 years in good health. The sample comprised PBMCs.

This CDR3 reads CAISGGLALVTRNEQFF. The CDR3 DNA sequence: TGTGCCATCAGTGGGGGACTAGCACTGGTGACACGCAATGAGCAGTTCTTC. V is TRBV10-3 and J is TRBJ2-1, with 9 bases matching TRBD2. Germline assignment: CDR1 ENHRY and CDR2 SYGVKD. The CDR3 runs 17 residues. The trim removed 4 bases at V and 6 bases at J, leaving 13 bases unmatched.